This T cell receptor (beta chain) derives from a study of blood T cell repertoires in COVID-19 (TCRdb year 2020). With respect to the entire study: Collaborator samples came from the United States, Italy and Spain and covered acute and convalescent phases of COVID-19. The repertoires were made available in a free public database intended to serve as a resource for research on the immune response to SARS-CoV-2. The samples were drawn from two sources: the first 160 participants of the ongoing ImmuneRACE study, and 1,000 to 1,500 subjects contributed by 6 global collaborators. The prospective study material was composed of cDNA or gDNA derived from T cells, B-cell-depleted T cells, or PBMCs. A de-identified subject ID, COVID-19 status, age in years and sex were almost always included in the sample metadata. The dataset comprised deeply sampled blood TCRbeta repertoires from subjects exposed to, actively infected with, or recovered from COVID-19. Where available, HLA class I and class II types were taken from metadata supplied by the sample provider and were not determined by assay-based typing.

As regards this clone: Its specific antigen is unknown. The sample holds no much larger clone one base away, and base qualities are not on file.

TCRbeta CDR3 regions were amplified from genomic DNA using the immunoSEQ Assay, a bias-controlled multiplex PCR. The study's own analysis went as follows. Nucleated cell counts per sample were estimated from amplification of reference gene primers within the assay. Sequence reads were collapsed and filtered to measure the absolute abundance of every unique TCRbeta CDR3 rearrangement. For each sample, productive Simpson clonality was calculated as the square root of Simpson's diversity index over productive rearrangements. Here the immuneACCESS table is served through TCRdb, limited to in-frame sequences with V and J called. Missing clones are a known gap in these copies; in checked studies unresolved V genes cover under half, and the rest lacks a known reason. The V and J calls and clone size were taken over from that table, and D and trimming were inferred from the DNA. Counted in this sample were some 97,000 clones; around four fifths of them appeared once. The ten largest make up roughly an eighth of the sample.

Collaborating institutions collected whole blood in K2EDTA tubes following their own protocols. For TCRbeta analysis, collaborator samples were shipped as frozen whole blood, as isolated PBMCs, or as DNA extracted from either sample type. Here is what the overall study found, with its caveats: The amount of clinical and demographic metadata varied by source and participant and was provided uncurated.

CDR1 SGHRS and CDR2 YFSETQ are derived from the germline V gene. V and J are truncated by 4 bases and 4 bases respectively, leaving an intervening sequence of 14 bases. The CDR3 covers 15 residues, taking in both the cysteine and the phenylalanine. The CDR3 DNA has 45 bases and is translated from base 1. The sample was peripheral blood. Recombination linked TRBV5-1 to TRBJ2-2; a weak D assignment points to TRBD1 (6 bases agree). The origin of this receptor is a woman in her sixties or seventies with acute or convalescent COVID-19. The sequence in DNA is TGCGCCAGCAGCCCCAACAGGGTCGGCACCGGGGAGCTGTTTTTT. It translates as CASSPNRVGTGELFF.